What follows are 9 T cell receptor beta chains derived from one specimen sequenced in a study of blood T cell repertoires in COVID-19. The repertoire was sequenced with immunoSEQ multiplex PCR; TCRdb's copy has only in-frame clones and lacks some. Among hundreds of thousands of clones listed, approximately 85% were seen once. The sample consisted of peripheral blood. All receptors derive from a woman under 40 with acute or convalescent COVID-19.

This rearrangement joins TRBV2 to TRBJ2-2; 8 bases line up with TRBD1. CDR1 SNHLY and CDR2 FYNNEI come from the germline V gene. V trimming: 4 bases; J trimming: 0 bases; junction bases outside the gene matches: 10. This CDR3 spans 18 amino acids. CDR3 loop: CASSASHTTGANTGELFF. The CDR3 DNA reads TGTGCCAGCAGTGCGTCACACACGACAGGGGCGAACACCGGGGAGCTGTTTTTT.

This rearrangement joins TRBV24-1 to TRBJ2-1; 10 bases map to TRBD1. After removal of 4 bases from V and 7 bases from J, the junction contained 6 bases not matched to a gene. Germline V gene sequence: CDR1 KGHDR, CDR2 SFDVKD. There are 15 residues in the CDR3. CDR3 DNA: TGTGCCACCAGTGACCGACAGGGGGCTAGGAATGAGCAGTTCTTC. Protein sequence: CATSDRQGARNEQFF.

The CDR3 is CASSHRETGELFF. The CDR3 DNA follows: TGTGCCAGCAGCCATCGTGAGACCGGGGAGCTGTTTTTT. The genes are TRBV3-1 (or the pseudogene TRBV3-2) and TRBJ2-2, with D unclear. The CDR3 contains 13 residues. CDR1 and CDR2 from the germline V gene are LGHDT and YNNKEL (reference sequence). V was clipped by 3 bases and J by 5 bases, with 7 bases between them.

The chain couples TRBV29-1 to TRBJ1-2, with 7 positions matching TRBD1. This CDR3 comprises 13 residues. The germline V gene has CDR1 SQVTM and CDR2 ANQGSEA. J gave up 4 bases and V 6 bases, and 8 bases lay outside the gene matches. In nucleotides, the CDR3 is TGCAGCGTCGAGGACAGGCTATCCTATGGCTACACCTTC. Protein product: CSVEDRLSYGYTF. Complete variable domain (other parts from reference TRBV29-1 and TRBJ1-2): SAVISQKPSRDICQRGTSLTIQCQVDSQVTMMFWYRQQPGQSLTLIATANQGSEATYESGFVIDKFPISRPNLTFSTLTVSNMSPEDSSIYLCSVEDRLSYGYTFGSGTRLTVV.

The chain joins TRBV7-9 to TRBJ2-2; TRBD2 is a possible D gene (5 bases). Looked up from germline, CDR1 is SEHNR and CDR2 is FQNEAQ (reference sequence). Trimming stripped 6 bases from V and 4 bases from J, with 15 bases between. CDR3 size: 15 residues. The CDR3 loop is CASSHNPAGTGELFF. The CDR3 DNA follows: TGTGCCAGCAGTCACAACCCGGCGGGCACCGGGGAGCTGTTTTTT.

As to this clone: Other DNA sequences from this sample encode an identical CDR3 as well. This rearrangement joins TRBV30 to TRBJ1-6; 7 bases are a match to TRBD1. Per the germline V gene, CDR1 is GTSNPN and CDR2 is SVGIG (reference sequence). V lost 0 bases to trimming and J lost 7 bases; unmatched junction nucleotides: 3. The CDR3 sequence is 14 residues long. The CDR3 DNA reads TGTGCCTGGAGTGTAGACAGGGTAAATTCACCCCTCCACTTT. Protein: CAWSVDRVNSPLHF.

The genes are TRBV4-1 and TRBJ2-7; TRBD1 matches 9 bases. The J segment lost 1 base and the V segment lost 10 bases, leaving 8 bases of the junction unmatched. Germline CDR1 reads MGHRA; CDR2 reads YSYEKL. This CDR3 contains 14 residues. CDR3 in amino acids: CATKAGQGSYEQYF. CDR3 DNA sequence: TGCGCCACCAAAGCGGGACAGGGTTCCTACGAGCAGTACTTC.

This clone occurred a few times. This sequence joins TRBV6-5 and TRBJ2-1, with 7 bases lining up with TRBD2. The CDR3 runs 14 residues. J lost 4 bases, V lost 1 base, and 1 base had no gene match. CDR1 MNHEY and CDR2 SVGAGI come from the germline V gene. The DNA of the CDR3 is TGTGCCAGCAGTTACTTTAGCGGGTACAATGAGCAGTTCTTC. This sequence encodes CASSYFSGYNEQFF.

This chain connects TRBV6-2 or TRBV6-3 to TRBJ2-5, with TRBD2 matching over 7 bases. The CDR3 totals 14 residues. After removal of 4 bases from V and 1 base from J, the junction contained 3 bases not matched to a gene. The germline CDR1 and CDR2 sequences are MNHEY and SVGEGT. In DNA form, the CDR3 reads TGTGCCAGCAGTTCCAGGGAGGGCCAAGAGACCCAGTACTTC. It encodes CASSSREGQETQYF.